This TCR beta chain comes out of a study of T cells expressing NK-cell markers. Findings and caveats of the study: NKG2C+ dominant clonotype frequencies in six donors were roughly 1.0-8% of CD8+ T cells.

TCRdb reprocessed the 5' RACE reads and keeps a single row for each CDR3 protein, giving no DNA. Its table records fewer than 400,000 distinct CDR3 sequences. Concerning this clonotype: The antigen is undetermined.

There are 13 residues in the CDR3. CDR1 is SQVTM and CDR2 is ANQGSEA in the germline V gene. Sequenced: blood T cells: a sorted CD56 or NKG2C T cell subset, CD4+ or CD8+ T cells, or bulk PBMC T cells (not recorded which). The genes are TRBV29-1 and TRBJ2-3; checking the TCRdb D call of TRBD2 is not possible without DNA. This TCR was recovered from a woman aged 45-65 years in good health. The CDR3: CSVLSGSTDTQYF.